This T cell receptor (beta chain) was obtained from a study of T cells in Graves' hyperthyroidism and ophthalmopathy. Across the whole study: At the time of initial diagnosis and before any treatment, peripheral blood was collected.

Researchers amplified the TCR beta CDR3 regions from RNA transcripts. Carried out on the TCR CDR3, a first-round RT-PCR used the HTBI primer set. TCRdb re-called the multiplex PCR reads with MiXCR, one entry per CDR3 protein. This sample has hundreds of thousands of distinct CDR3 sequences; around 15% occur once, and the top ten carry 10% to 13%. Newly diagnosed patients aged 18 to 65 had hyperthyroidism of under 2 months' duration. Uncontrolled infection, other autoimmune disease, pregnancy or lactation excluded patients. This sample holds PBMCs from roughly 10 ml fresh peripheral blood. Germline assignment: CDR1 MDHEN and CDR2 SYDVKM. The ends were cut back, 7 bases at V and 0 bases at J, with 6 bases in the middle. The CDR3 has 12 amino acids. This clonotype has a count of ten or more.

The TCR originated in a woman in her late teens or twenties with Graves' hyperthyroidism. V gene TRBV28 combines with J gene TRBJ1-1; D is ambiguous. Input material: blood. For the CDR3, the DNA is TGTGCCAGCATAGATCTGAACACTGAAGCTTTCTTT. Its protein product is CASIDLNTEAFF.